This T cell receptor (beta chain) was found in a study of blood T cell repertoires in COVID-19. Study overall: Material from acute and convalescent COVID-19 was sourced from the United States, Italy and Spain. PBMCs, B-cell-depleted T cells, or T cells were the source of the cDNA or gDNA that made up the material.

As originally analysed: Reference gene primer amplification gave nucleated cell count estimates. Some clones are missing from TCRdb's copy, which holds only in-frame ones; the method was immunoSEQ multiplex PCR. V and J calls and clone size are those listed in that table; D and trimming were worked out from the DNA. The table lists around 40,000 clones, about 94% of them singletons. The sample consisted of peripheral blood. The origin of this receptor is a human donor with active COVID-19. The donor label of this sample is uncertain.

The CDR3: CASSPPWSGGTDTQYF. The DNA of the CDR3 is TGTGCCAGCTCACCACCGTGGAGCGGCGGCACAGATACGCAGTATTTT. V and J are TRBV18 and TRBJ2-3, with TRBD2 as a possible D gene (5 bases). Trimming stripped 0 bases from V and 1 base from J, with 11 bases between. The CDR3 length is 16 residues. Germline V lookup: CDR1 KGHSH, CDR2 LQKENI.